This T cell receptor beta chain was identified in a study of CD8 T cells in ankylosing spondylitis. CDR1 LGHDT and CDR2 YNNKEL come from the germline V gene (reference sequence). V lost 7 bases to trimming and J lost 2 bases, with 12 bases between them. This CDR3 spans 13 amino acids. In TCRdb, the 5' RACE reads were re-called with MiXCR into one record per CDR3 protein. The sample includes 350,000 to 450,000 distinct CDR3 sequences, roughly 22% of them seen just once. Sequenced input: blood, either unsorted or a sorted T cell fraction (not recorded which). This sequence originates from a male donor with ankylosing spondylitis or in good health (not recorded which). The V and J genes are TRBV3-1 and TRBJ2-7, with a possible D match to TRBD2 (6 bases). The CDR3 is CASTGSGPYEQYF. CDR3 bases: TGTGCCAGCACCGGCAGCGGGCCCTACGAGCAGTACTTC.